Listed below are T cell receptor beta chains from one sample, sequenced in a study of Ad26.COV2.S vaccination and SARS-CoV-2 variants. Measured with immunoSEQ multiplex PCR; TCRdb has only the in-frame clones, and not every one. The profile shows 250,000 or so clones, about 83% of them singletons. Specimen: peripheral blood, collected in a trial of Ad26.COV2.S vaccine versus placebo. All receptors derive from a person aged 18-60 years who received the Ad26.COV2.S COVID-19 vaccine or a placebo. Both conserved end residues are part of each CDR3. A D gene is named only where the DNA matches it firmly. Size is stated for part of the rows, as once, few or many counts, or as a class when the clone is expanded.

CDR3 protein: CASSQVSGRETQYF
CDR3 DNA: TGCGCCAGCAGCCAAGTGAGTGGGAGGGAGACCCAGTACTTC
CDR3 length: 14
J gene: TRBJ2-5
V gene: TRBV4-1
D gene: .
clone size: .

CDR3 protein: CASSPAPSQYGDYF
CDR3 DNA: TGTGCCAGCAGCCCTGCGCCCTCACAGTATGGGGACTACTTC
CDR3 length: 14
J gene: TRBJ2-4
V gene: TRBV5-5
D gene: .
clone size: .

CDR3 protein: CASSSDRGNNQPQHF
CDR3 DNA: TGTGCCAGCAGTTCTGACAGGGGCAATAATCAGCCCCAGCATTTT
CDR3 length: 15
J gene: TRBJ1-5
V gene: TRBV6-5
D gene: TRBD1
clone size: .

CDR3 protein: CASSKDRIDTQYF
CDR3 DNA: TGTGCCAGCAGTAAGGATCGGATAGATACGCAGTATTTT
CDR3 length: 13
J gene: TRBJ2-3
V gene: TRBV5-5
D gene: .
clone size: .

CDR3 protein: CASSMGRYEQYF
CDR3 DNA: TGTGCCAGCTCTATGGGACGATACGAGCAGTACTTC
CDR3 length: 12
J gene: TRBJ2-7
V gene: TRBV18
D gene: .
clone size: .

CDR3 protein: CASSRTGDRGSPLHF
CDR3 DNA: TGTGCCAGCAGCCGGACAGGGGATCGGGGTTCACCCCTCCACTTT
CDR3 length: 15
J gene: TRBJ1-6
V gene: TRBV7-9
D gene: TRBD1
clone size: .

CDR3 protein: CASSQTGLAGGTPLPSDTQYF
CDR3 DNA: TGTGCCAGCAGCCAAACAGGACTAGCGGGAGGGACGCCTCTTCCTTCAGATACGCAGTATTTT
CDR3 length: 21
J gene: TRBJ2-3
V gene: TRBV3-1/TRBV3-2
D gene: TRBD2
clone size: .

CDR3 protein: CATSDAGRTDTQYF
CDR3 DNA: TGTGCCACCAGTGATGCCGGCCGCACAGATACGCAGTATTTT
CDR3 length: 14
J gene: TRBJ2-3
V gene: TRBV24-1
D gene: .
clone size: .

CDR3 protein: CAWIPRDSQKQFF
CDR3 DNA: TGTGCCTGGATCCCCCGAGACTCCCAGAAGCAGTTCTTC
CDR3 length: 13
J gene: TRBJ2-1
V gene: TRBV30
D gene: .
clone size: .

CDR3 protein: CASSQDRGLYNSPLHF
CDR3 DNA: TGTGCCAGCAGCCAGGACAGGGGCCTATATAATTCACCCCTCCACTTT
CDR3 length: 16
J gene: TRBJ1-6
V gene: TRBV7-9
D gene: TRBD1
clone size: .

CDR3 protein: CASSSGQGINTIYF
CDR3 DNA: TGTGCCAGCAGCTCGGGACAGGGTATAAACACCATATATTTT
CDR3 length: 14
J gene: TRBJ1-3
V gene: TRBV7-2
D gene: TRBD1
clone size: .

CDR3 protein: CSVEIRTGIYNEQFF
CDR3 DNA: TGCAGCGTTGAGATAAGGACAGGGATATACAATGAGCAGTTCTTC
CDR3 length: 15
J gene: TRBJ2-1
V gene: TRBV29-1
D gene: TRBD1
clone size: .

CDR3 protein: CASSASLQGEQFF
CDR3 DNA: TGTGCCAGCAGCGCATCACTCCAAGGGGAGCAGTTCTTC
CDR3 length: 13
J gene: TRBJ2-1
V gene: TRBV7-7
D gene: .
clone size: .

CDR3 protein: CATSPGQGFGYTF
CDR3 DNA: TGTGCCACCAGTCCGGGACAGGGCTTTGGCTACACCTTC
CDR3 length: 13
J gene: TRBJ1-2
V gene: TRBV24-1
D gene: TRBD1
clone size: once

CDR3 protein: CASSDGSSWYTEAFF
CDR3 DNA: TGTGCCAGCTCGGACGGCTCAAGTTGGTACACTGAAGCTTTCTTT
CDR3 length: 15
J gene: TRBJ1-1
V gene: TRBV18
D gene: .
clone size: .

CDR3 protein: CASSRSLVRAYNEQFF
CDR3 DNA: TGTGCCAGCAGCCGCTCACTAGTCCGAGCTTACAATGAGCAGTTCTTC
CDR3 length: 16
J gene: TRBJ2-1
V gene: TRBV4-2
D gene: .
clone size: .

CDR3 protein: CASSVEPGSGNTIYF
CDR3 DNA: TGTGCCAGCAGCGTAGAGCCTGGGAGTGGAAACACCATATATTTT
CDR3 length: 15
J gene: TRBJ1-3
V gene: TRBV9
D gene: .
clone size: .

CDR3 protein: CASSRQTTSYEQYF
CDR3 DNA: TGTGCCAGCAGCCGACAGACTACCTCCTACGAGCAGTACTTC
CDR3 length: 14
J gene: TRBJ2-7
V gene: TRBV14
D gene: .
clone size: .

CDR3 protein: CASSQGEGRWNEQFF
CDR3 DNA: TGTGCCAGCAGCCAAGGTGAGGGCCGGTGGAATGAGCAGTTCTTC
CDR3 length: 15
J gene: TRBJ2-1
V gene: TRBV3-1/TRBV3-2
D gene: .
clone size: .

CDR3 protein: CASSQRDGPQETQYF
CDR3 DNA: TGCGCCAGCAGCCAACGGGACGGACCCCAAGAGACCCAGTACTTC
CDR3 length: 15
J gene: TRBJ2-5
V gene: TRBV4-1
D gene: .
clone size: .

CDR3 protein: CASSLSDNSNQPQHF
CDR3 DNA: TGTGCCAGCAGCTTATCAGATAATAGCAATCAGCCCCAGCATTTT
CDR3 length: 15
J gene: TRBJ1-5
V gene: TRBV7-6
D gene: .
clone size: .

CDR3 protein: CASSDVQGRDSPLHF
CDR3 DNA: TGTGCCAGCAGCGACGTTCAGGGGAGGGATTCACCCCTCCACTTT
CDR3 length: 15
J gene: TRBJ1-6
V gene: TRBV6-5
D gene: .
clone size: few

CDR3 protein: CASSLARGTEAFF
CDR3 DNA: TGTGCCAGCAGCTTAGCTAGAGGGACTGAAGCTTTCTTT
CDR3 length: 13
J gene: TRBJ1-1
V gene: TRBV7-2
D gene: .
clone size: .

CDR3 protein: CASSLRAIRGTANYGYTF
CDR3 DNA: TGTGCCAGCAGCTTAAGAGCTATCAGGGGGACAGCTAACTATGGCTACACCTTC
CDR3 length: 18
J gene: TRBJ1-2
V gene: TRBV7-9
D gene: TRBD1
clone size: .

CDR3 protein: CASSEQGASGEKLFF
CDR3 DNA: TGTGCCAGCAGTGAACAGGGGGCGTCTGGTGAAAAACTGTTTTTT
CDR3 length: 15
J gene: TRBJ1-4
V gene: TRBV25-1
D gene: TRBD1
clone size: .

CDR3 protein: CASSLGGGRYNEQFF
CDR3 DNA: TGTGCCAGCAGCTTAGGGGGCGGGAGGTACAATGAGCAGTTCTTC
CDR3 length: 15
J gene: TRBJ2-1
V gene: TRBV11-3
D gene: TRBD2
clone size: .

CDR3 protein: CASSTGTSGRPYEQFF
CDR3 DNA: TGTGCCAGTAGTACCGGGACTAGCGGGAGACCCTATGAGCAGTTCTTC
CDR3 length: 16
J gene: TRBJ2-1
V gene: TRBV19
D gene: TRBD2
clone size: .

CDR3 protein: CASSSGSRTYEQYF
CDR3 DNA: TGTGCCAGCTCCTCGGGATCCAGAACCTACGAGCAGTACTTC
CDR3 length: 14
J gene: TRBJ2-7
V gene: TRBV18
D gene: .
clone size: .

CDR3 protein: CASSYVRGSYEQFF
CDR3 DNA: TGTGCCAGCAGTTACGTGCGGGGTTCCTATGAGCAGTTCTTC
CDR3 length: 14
J gene: TRBJ2-1
V gene: TRBV6-2/TRBV6-3
D gene: .
clone size: .

CDR3 protein: CASKGMGYGYTF
CDR3 DNA: TGTGCCAGCAAGGGGATGGGTTATGGCTACACCTTC
CDR3 length: 12
J gene: TRBJ1-2
V gene: TRBV7-2
D gene: .
clone size: .

CDR3 protein: CASSLSQSQGVNGYTF
CDR3 DNA: TGTGCCAGCAGTTTATCCCAGTCCCAAGGAGTTAATGGCTACACCTTC
CDR3 length: 16
J gene: TRBJ1-2
V gene: TRBV27
D gene: .
clone size: .

CDR3 protein: CATSRRPGQGFTGELFF
CDR3 DNA: TGTGCCACCAGCCGAAGGCCGGGACAGGGGTTCACCGGGGAGCTGTTTTTT
CDR3 length: 17
J gene: TRBJ2-2
V gene: TRBV15
D gene: TRBD1
clone size: few

CDR3 protein: CASSVRGGYTF
CDR3 DNA: TGTGCCAGTAGTGTCAGGGGAGGCTACACCTTC
CDR3 length: 11
J gene: TRBJ1-2
V gene: TRBV19
D gene: .
clone size: .

CDR3 protein: CATSRAGTRNEKLFF
CDR3 DNA: TGTGCCACCAGCAGGGCCGGGACAAGGAATGAAAAACTGTTTTTT
CDR3 length: 15
J gene: TRBJ1-4
V gene: TRBV15
D gene: .
clone size: .

CDR3 protein: CASSLGNTIYF
CDR3 DNA: TGTGCCAGCAGTCTCGGAAACACCATATATTTT
CDR3 length: 11
J gene: TRBJ1-3
V gene: TRBV6-5
D gene: .
clone size: .

CDR3 protein: CASSIGTGGRNQPQHF
CDR3 DNA: TGTGCCAGTAGTATTGGGACAGGGGGCCGCAATCAGCCCCAGCATTTT
CDR3 length: 16
J gene: TRBJ1-5
V gene: TRBV19
D gene: TRBD1
clone size: .

CDR3 protein: CASSFASEVGFYEQFF
CDR3 DNA: TGTGCCAGCAGCTTTGCTAGCGAAGTGGGGTTCTATGAGCAGTTCTTC
CDR3 length: 16
J gene: TRBJ2-1
V gene: TRBV7-6
D gene: .
clone size: .

CDR3 protein: CASSLVGAGELFF
CDR3 DNA: TGTGCCAGCAGCTTGGTGGGGGCCGGGGAGCTGTTTTTT
CDR3 length: 13
J gene: TRBJ2-2
V gene: TRBV5-5
D gene: .
clone size: .

CDR3 protein: CASSGDRVFGYTF
CDR3 DNA: TGTGCCAGCAGCGGGGACAGGGTCTTTGGCTACACCTTC
CDR3 length: 13
J gene: TRBJ1-2
V gene: TRBV9
D gene: TRBD1
clone size: .

CDR3 protein: CASRRNNRVRSYTEAFF
CDR3 DNA: TGTGCCAGCAGGAGAAATAACAGGGTCCGGTCTTACACTGAAGCTTTCTTT
CDR3 length: 17
J gene: TRBJ1-1
V gene: TRBV2
D gene: .
clone size: .

CDR3 protein: CTSSTSGGWRNEQFF
CDR3 DNA: TGCACCAGCAGCACTAGCGGGGGGTGGAGGAATGAGCAGTTCTTC
CDR3 length: 15
J gene: TRBJ2-1
V gene: TRBV1
D gene: .
clone size: .

CDR3 protein: CASTTTGGYGEKLFF
CDR3 DNA: TGTGCCAGCACCACGACAGGGGGCTATGGGGAAAAACTGTTTTTT
CDR3 length: 15
J gene: TRBJ1-4
V gene: TRBV2
D gene: TRBD1
clone size: .

CDR3 protein: CASSIVWGYNEQFF
CDR3 DNA: TGTGCCAGTAGTATTGTATGGGGGTACAATGAGCAGTTCTTC
CDR3 length: 14
J gene: TRBJ2-1
V gene: TRBV19
D gene: .
clone size: .

CDR3 protein: CASSFQARGDNYGYTF
CDR3 DNA: TGTGCCAGCAGCTTCCAGGCCAGGGGCGATAACTATGGCTACACCTTC
CDR3 length: 16
J gene: TRBJ1-2
V gene: TRBV7-2
D gene: .
clone size: .

CDR3 protein: CASSPPAPNTDTQYF
CDR3 DNA: TGTGCCAGCTCACCACCGGCTCCAAACACAGATACGCAGTATTTT
CDR3 length: 15
J gene: TRBJ2-3
V gene: TRBV18
D gene: .
clone size: .

CDR3 protein: CASSLALTSPLHF
CDR3 DNA: TGTGCCAGCAGCTTAGCTTTAACCTCACCCCTCCACTTT
CDR3 length: 13
J gene: TRBJ1-6
V gene: TRBV7-9
D gene: .
clone size: .

CDR3 protein: CASSGEQYNSPLHF
CDR3 DNA: TGTGCCAGCTCAGGGGAACAGTATAATTCACCCCTCCACTTT
CDR3 length: 14
J gene: TRBJ1-6
V gene: TRBV5-5
D gene: .
clone size: .

CDR3 protein: CASSLVPPEGNIQYF
CDR3 DNA: TGCGCCAGCAGCTTGGTTCCTCCGGAAGGGAACATTCAGTACTTC
CDR3 length: 15
J gene: TRBJ2-4
V gene: TRBV5-1
D gene: .
clone size: .

CDR3 protein: CASSQVGGQKLFF
CDR3 DNA: TGCGCCAGCAGCCAAGTAGGGGGACAAAAACTGTTTTTT
CDR3 length: 13
J gene: TRBJ1-4
V gene: TRBV4-3
D gene: .
clone size: .